This T cell receptor beta chain was profiled in a study of sequential checkpoint blockade in melanoma (dated by TCRdb to between 2017 and 2020). With regard to the full study: Patients were randomized 1:1 to first-line nivolumab followed by ipilimumab (arm A) or ipilimumab followed by nivolumab (arm B). Maintenance nivolumab came after each of the two trial sequences. DNA from over 75 pretreatment melanoma tumor samples underwent TCRbeta immunosequencing. For about 22 patients, matched tumor biopsies were taken both before treatment and at week 13, after single-agent nivolumab (arm A) or ipilimumab (arm B). The same lesion was the source of roughly 81% of the matched pre- and post-treatment tumor biopsy pairs.

CDR1 and CDR2 were assigned from the germline V gene as MNHNS and SASEGT. There are 13 amino acids in the CDR3, from cysteine to phenylalanine inclusive. The entry retains the CDR3 DNA only, 39 bases that are in frame from base 1. Trimming takes 1 base from V and 7 bases from J, and the germline ends sit 8 bases apart. Taken with the paper, the label for treatment or condition translates to: randomized to nivolumab then ipilimumab (arm A) or the reverse (arm B). Prior DNA-damaging chemotherapy had not been received by any trial patient. Samples came from patients with melanoma in CheckMate 064, a randomized, open-label phase II trial of sequential checkpoint blockade. Genomic DNA from formalin-fixed paraffin-embedded (FFPE) tissue samples was used for tumor TCR sequencing. General conclusions and limits of the study: Small sample sizes and reduced statistical power limited the within-arm analyses of tumor T-cell fraction. Patients with increases in tumor T-cell fraction and clonality by week 13 were approximately 30 times more likely to achieve clinical benefit. The response-prediction model combining TCR metrics and mutation burden needs validation in larger, independent patient cohorts. Tumor T-cell fraction and clonality correlated with PD-L1 staining and CD8+ T-cell counts but not with mutational load. Among patients in the nivolumab-first arm (arm A), tumor TIL clonality before treatment was associated with response (P = .04).

In the case of this clone: Its antigen target is currently unknown. The input lacks base qualities; no much larger clone sits a single base away.

TCRbeta CDR3 regions were immunosequenced from genomic DNA with the immunoSEQ Assay. Before high-throughput sequencing, genomic DNA was amplified using bias-controlled multiplex PCR. The paper's processing steps were these. To quantify the absolute abundance of each unique TCRbeta CDR3 region, the sequences were collapsed and filtered. Clonality, defined as 1 minus Pielou's evenness, was calculated using productive rearrangements only. Tumor T-cell fraction was calculated by normalizing TCRbeta template counts to the amount of usable DNA, which was estimated from several housekeeping genes. Clones with significantly greater frequencies in on-treatment versus baseline samples were identified using a previously published method. Sourced from immuneACCESS, this table was stored by TCRdb with only in-frame sequences that have V and J called. A share of the clones is absent; for the studies checked, an unresolved V gene accounts for under half, and the remainder has no known explanation. V, J and clone size are taken as reported in that table, and D and trimming were inferred from the DNA itself. The sample table holds about 12,000 clones, of which roughly 21% were seen once. Clones ranked in the top ten supply about 5.8% of the sample.

The sample was tumor tissue (inferred from file names), taken from a patient given nivolumab and ipilimumab in sequence. The sequence links TRBV6-1 to TRBJ1-5; the D gene assignment is ambiguous. The TCR sequence derives from a human donor with melanoma. The CDR3 amino acid sequence is: CASSEVERQPQHF. The DNA sequence is TGTGCCAGCAGTGAAGTTGAGAGGCAGCCCCAGCATTTT.